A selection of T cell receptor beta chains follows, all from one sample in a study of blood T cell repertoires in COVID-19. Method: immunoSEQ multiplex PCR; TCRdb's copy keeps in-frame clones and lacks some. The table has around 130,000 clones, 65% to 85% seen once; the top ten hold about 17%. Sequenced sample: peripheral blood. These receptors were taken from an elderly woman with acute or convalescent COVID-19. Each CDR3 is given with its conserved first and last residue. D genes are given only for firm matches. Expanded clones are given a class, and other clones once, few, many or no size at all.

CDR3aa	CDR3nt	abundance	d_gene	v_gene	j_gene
CAWSGYSGIYEQYF	TGTGCCTGGAGTGGGTATAGCGGGATCTACGAGCAGTACTTC	.	TRBD2	TRBV30	TRBJ2-7
CASSYSRRGWRETQYF	TGTGCCAGCAGTTACTCCCGCAGGGGATGGCGGGAGACCCAGTACTTC	.	.	TRBV6-5	TRBJ2-5
CATSDLGQTEAFF	TGTGCCACCAGTGATTTGGGACAGACGGAAGCTTTCTTT	.	.	TRBV24-1	TRBJ1-1
CAISDSGQGPDEQYF	TGTGCCATCAGTGACTCCGGACAGGGCCCGGACGAGCAGTACTTC	.	TRBD1	TRBV10-3	TRBJ2-7
CASSQASSGIDTQYF	TGCGCCAGCAGCCAAGCGTCTAGCGGAATAGATACGCAGTATTTT	.	TRBD2	TRBV4-3	TRBJ2-3
CASSLGPTSGYNEQFF	TGTGCCAGCAGCTTAGGGCCTACTAGCGGGTACAATGAGCAGTTCTTC	.	TRBD2	TRBV11-2	TRBJ2-1
CASSLIPSTGSQETQYF	TGTGCCAGCAGCTTAATCCCCTCCACAGGATCCCAAGAGACCCAGTACTTC	.	.	TRBV7-9	TRBJ2-5
CASSPGTGGVQPQHF	TGTGCCAGCAGCCCCGGGACAGGGGGCGTTCAGCCCCAGCATTTT	.	TRBD1	TRBV11-2	TRBJ1-5
CASSPHPTVNTGELFF	TGTGCCAGCAGCCCGCACCCGACAGTCAACACCGGGGAGCTGTTTTTT	.	.	TRBV7-2	TRBJ2-2
CASSIERGAYGYTF	TGTGCCAGTAGTATTGAGCGGGGGGCCTATGGCTACACCTTC	once	.	TRBV19	TRBJ1-2
CASSLAEGLSYEQYF	TGCGCCAGCAGCTTGGCCGAGGGCCTCTCCTACGAGCAGTACTTC	.	.	TRBV5-1	TRBJ2-7
CASSLASGGNTGELFF	TGTGCCAGCAGCTTAGCCAGCGGGGGGAACACCGGGGAGCTGTTTTTT	.	TRBD2	TRBV11-2	TRBJ2-2
CASSLVAGGAADTQYF	TGTGCCAGCAGCCTAGTAGCGGGGGGGGCTGCAGATACGCAGTATTTT	.	TRBD2	TRBV11-2	TRBJ2-3
CASTLNARTGGDTEAFF	TGCGCCAGCACCCTTAACGCCCGGACAGGGGGGGACACTGAAGCTTTCTTT	few	TRBD1	TRBV5-1	TRBJ1-1
CASSPTGGTGNTIYF	TGTGCCAGCAGCCCAACAGGGGGGACTGGAAACACCATATATTTT	few	TRBD1	TRBV5-6	TRBJ1-3
CASSGTSYGYTF	TGCGCCAGCAGCGGCACCTCCTATGGCTACACCTTC	.	.	TRBV5-1	TRBJ1-2
CASSYPNSRGEQYF	TGTGCCAGCAGTTACCCCAACTCTAGGGGCGAGCAGTACTTC	.	.	TRBV6-5	TRBJ2-7
CASSKRQANTGELFF	TGCGCCAGCAGCAAACGACAGGCGAACACCGGGGAGCTGTTTTTT	.	.	TRBV5-1	TRBJ2-2
CASNTGTDSEKLFF	TGTGCCAGCAACACCGGGACAGATAGTGAAAAACTGTTTTTT	.	TRBD1	TRBV9	TRBJ1-4
CASSSGAGVNTEAFF	TGTGCCAGCTCATCAGGGGCAGGGGTGAACACTGAAGCTTTCTTT	.	.	TRBV18	TRBJ1-1
CASSYGSRDRSYGYTF	TGTGCCAGCAGTTACGGTTCCCGGGACAGGTCCTATGGCTACACCTTC	.	TRBD1	TRBV6-5	TRBJ1-2
CASSPGQGAFSGNTIYF	TGTGCCAGTAGCCCGGGACAGGGGGCATTCTCTGGAAACACCATATATTTT	.	TRBD1	TRBV19	TRBJ1-3
CASSLDRTVTNEKLFF	TGTGCCAGCAGCTTAGATAGGACAGTAACTAATGAAAAACTGTTTTTT	.	.	TRBV11-2	TRBJ1-4
CAWRHRGENTGELFF	TGTGCCTGGAGACATCGGGGAGAGAACACCGGGGAGCTGTTTTTT	.	.	TRBV30	TRBJ2-2
CASARGGPDTQYF	TGTGCTAGTGCTCGGGGGGGGCCGGATACGCAGTATTTT	few	TRBD2	TRBV12-5	TRBJ2-3
CSAVLAGLGYEQYF	TGCAGCGCAGTACTAGCGGGTCTTGGCTACGAGCAGTACTTC	.	TRBD2	TRBV29-1	TRBJ2-7
CAWSVSRGLNSPLHF	TGTGCCTGGAGTGTGAGCAGGGGGCTCAATTCACCCCTCCACTTT	.	TRBD1	TRBV30	TRBJ1-6
CASSPGAHNSPLHF	TGTGCCAGCTCACCGGGGGCCCATAATTCACCCCTCCACTTT	.	.	TRBV18	TRBJ1-6
CASSYSGGGAWEQFF	TGTGCCAGCAGTTACTCCGGCGGGGGGGCTTGGGAGCAGTTCTTC	.	TRBD2	TRBV6-6	TRBJ2-1
CASNGDTGELFF	TGTGCCAGCAACGGGGACACCGGGGAGCTGTTTTTT	.	.	TRBV3-1/TRBV3-2	TRBJ2-2
CASAAFNEKLFF	TGTGCCAGCGCTGCGTTTAATGAAAAACTGTTTTTT	.	.	TRBV27	TRBJ1-4
CASSITGQTEAFF	TGTGCCAGTAGTATAACAGGGCAGACTGAAGCTTTCTTT	.	.	TRBV19	TRBJ1-1
CASSRSGGRNEQFF	TGCGCCAGCAGTCGGAGCGGGGGGAGGAATGAGCAGTTCTTC	.	TRBD2	TRBV10-1	TRBJ2-1
CASSSRADTQYF	TGTGCCAGCAGCTCCCGAGCAGATACGCAGTATTTT	.	.	TRBV7-9	TRBJ2-3
CASRKNGATMETQYF	TGTGCCAGCAGAAAGAATGGGGCCACCATGGAGACCCAGTACTTC	.	.	TRBV27	TRBJ2-5
CASSEQGNTGELFF	TGTGCCAGCAGCGAACAGGGGAACACCGGGGAGCTGTTTTTT	.	.	TRBV9	TRBJ2-2